The 2 T cell receptor beta chains in this list originate from one sample, sequenced in a study of T cells in localized non-small cell lung cancer. Produced via immunoSEQ multiplex PCR; TCRdb's table is partial and in-frame only. The data contain some 130,000 clones, 89% of them singletons. Sequencing was performed on peripheral blood, taken before any cancer treatment. The receptors shown here come from a female donor at least 60 years old with stage I lung adenocarcinoma.

This clone was counted at least ten times. The chain employs TRBV19 and TRBJ2-2; TRBD1 matches 8 bases. CDR1 and CDR2 from the germline V gene are LNHDA and SQIVND (reference sequence). This CDR3 contains 14 residues. With 7 bases clipped from V and 5 bases from J, the junction kept 6 bases outside the gene matches. CDR3 residues: CASTVTGVTGELFF. The CDR3 coding sequence is TGTGCCAGTACGGTGACAGGGGTTACCGGGGAGCTGTTTTTT.

The J gene is TRBJ2-1, the V gene TRBV7-2; D remains ambiguous. From germline, CDR1 is SGHTA and CDR2 FQGNSA. The ends were cut back, 1 base at V and 9 bases at J, with 10 bases in the middle. The CDR3 runs 13 residues. CDR3 in DNA: TGTGCCAGCAGCTTAGGAGGTGGCGGTGAGCAGTTCTTC. It translates to CASSLGGGGEQFF. The full variable domain, its missing parts supplied by reference TRBV7-2 and TRBJ2-1, is GAGVSQSPSNKVTEKGKDVELRCDPISGHTALYWYRQSLGQGLEFLIYFQGNSAPDKSGLPSDRFSAERTGGSVSTLTIQRTQQEDSAVYLCASSLGGGGEQFFGPGTRLTVL.